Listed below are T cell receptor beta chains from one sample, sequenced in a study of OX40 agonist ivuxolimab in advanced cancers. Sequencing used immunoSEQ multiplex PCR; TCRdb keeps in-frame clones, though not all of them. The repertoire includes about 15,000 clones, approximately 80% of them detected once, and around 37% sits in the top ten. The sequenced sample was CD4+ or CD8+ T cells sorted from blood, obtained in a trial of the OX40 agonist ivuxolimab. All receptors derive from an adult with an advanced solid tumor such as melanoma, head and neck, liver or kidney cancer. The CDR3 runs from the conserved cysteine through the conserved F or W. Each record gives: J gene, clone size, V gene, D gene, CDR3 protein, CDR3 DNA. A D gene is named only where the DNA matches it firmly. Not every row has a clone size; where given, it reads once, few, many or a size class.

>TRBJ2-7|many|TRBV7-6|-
CASSLSEEFYEQYF
TGTGCCAGCAGCTTATCGGAAGAATTCTACGAGCAGTACTTC
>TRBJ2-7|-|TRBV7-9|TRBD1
CASSRRDRGLRESYEQYF
TGTGCCAGCAGCCGCCGGGACAGGGGGCTTCGGGAATCCTACGAGCAGTACTTC
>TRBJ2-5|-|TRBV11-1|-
CASSLGDSGFGTQYF
TGTGCCAGCAGTCTTGGCGACAGCGGGTTCGGGACCCAGTACTTC
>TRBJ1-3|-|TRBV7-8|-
CASSLAPGVYSGNTIYF
TGTGCCAGCAGCTTAGCCCCGGGGGTTTATTCCGGAAACACCATATATTTT
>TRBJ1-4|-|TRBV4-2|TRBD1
CASSPQAQGGKKLFF
TGTGCCAGCAGCCCCCAAGCACAGGGGGGGAAAAAACTGTTTTTT
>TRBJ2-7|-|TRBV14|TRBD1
CASSARDRALEQYF
TGTGCCAGCAGCGCAAGGGACAGGGCCCTCGAGCAGTACTTC
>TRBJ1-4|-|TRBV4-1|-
CASSQLLYEKLFF
TGCGCCAGCAGCCAATTGTTGTATGAAAAACTGTTTTTT
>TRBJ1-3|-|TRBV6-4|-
CASTHLSRGNTIYF
TGTGCCAGCACCCATTTATCGCGCGGAAACACCATATATTTT
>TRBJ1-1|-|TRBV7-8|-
CASSLGSANTEAFF
TGTGCCAGCAGCTTAGGGTCAGCTAACACTGAAGCTTTCTTT
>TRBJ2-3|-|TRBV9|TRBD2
CASSDNPLAGATDTQYF
TGTGCCAGCAGCGATAACCCTTTAGCGGGAGCCACAGATACGCAGTATTTT
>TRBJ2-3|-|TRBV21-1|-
CASSSGGTDTQYF
TGTGCCAGCAGCTCGGGGGGCACAGATACGCAGTATTTT
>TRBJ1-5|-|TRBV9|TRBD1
CASSEGDRAFNQPQHF
TGTGCCAGCAGCGAGGGGGACAGGGCTTTCAATCAGCCCCAGCATTTT
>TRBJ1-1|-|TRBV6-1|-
CASSYQGWNTEAFF
TGTGCCAGCAGTTATCAGGGATGGAACACTGAAGCTTTCTTT
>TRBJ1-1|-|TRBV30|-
CAWGAFEAFF
TGTGCCTGGGGGGCTTTCGAAGCTTTCTTT
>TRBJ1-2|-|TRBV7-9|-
CASRPDRTRNYGYTF
TGTGCCAGCAGGCCAGACAGGACTCGGAACTATGGCTACACCTTC
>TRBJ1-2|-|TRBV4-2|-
CASSDFSYYGYTF
TGTGCCAGCAGCGACTTCAGTTATTATGGCTACACCTTC
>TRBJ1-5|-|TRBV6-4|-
CASSDSSESNQPQHF
TGTGCCAGCAGTGACTCATCGGAGAGCAATCAGCCCCAGCATTTT
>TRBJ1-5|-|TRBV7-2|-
CASSFMGQPQHF
TGTGCCAGCAGCTTTATGGGTCAGCCCCAGCATTTT
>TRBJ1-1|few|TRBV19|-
CASSIEEGRTEAFF
TGTGCCAGTAGTATAGAAGAGGGGAGGACTGAAGCTTTCTTT
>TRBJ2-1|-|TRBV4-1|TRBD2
CASTRQAGGLSSYNEQFF
TGCGCCAGCACCCGTCAAGCGGGGGGACTGAGCTCCTACAATGAGCAGTTCTTC
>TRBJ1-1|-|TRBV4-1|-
CASSPQPGFDAFF
TGCGCCAGCAGCCCACAGCCGGGATTTGACGCTTTCTTT
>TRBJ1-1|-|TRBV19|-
CASSIVSDTEAFF
TGTGCCAGTAGTATAGTTTCCGACACTGAAGCTTTCTTT
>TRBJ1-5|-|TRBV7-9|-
CASSLSLDGRSNQPQHF
TGTGCCAGCAGCTTAAGTTTGGACGGTAGGAGCAATCAGCCCCAGCATTTT
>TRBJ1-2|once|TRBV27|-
CASSQHRDKEIDGYTF
TGTGCCAGCAGTCAACACCGGGACAAGGAGATTGATGGCTACACCTTC
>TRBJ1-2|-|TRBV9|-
CASSVTRDYGYTF
TGTGCCAGCAGCGTAACCAGGGACTATGGCTACACCTTC
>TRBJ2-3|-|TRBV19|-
CASKGDTQYF
TGTGCCAGTAAAGGAGATACGCAGTATTTT
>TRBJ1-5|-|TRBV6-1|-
CASSEALRANQPQHF
TGTGCCAGCAGTGAAGCGCTTAGGGCGAATCAGCCCCAGCATTTT
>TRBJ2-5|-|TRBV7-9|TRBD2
CASSLGLAGGGETQYF
TGTGCCAGCAGCCTCGGACTAGCGGGGGGTGGAGAGACCCAGTACTTC
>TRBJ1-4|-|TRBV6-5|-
CASSPPGNEKLFF
TGTGCCAGCAGCCCCCCGGGGAATGAAAAACTGTTTTTT
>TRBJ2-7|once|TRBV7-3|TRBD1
CASSLFPGGLYEQYF
TGTGCCAGCAGCTTATTCCCAGGGGGCCTCTACGAGCAGTACTTC
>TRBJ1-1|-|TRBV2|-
CASSEKATGPNTEAFF
TGTGCCAGCAGTGAAAAGGCCACAGGGCCGAACACTGAAGCTTTCTTT
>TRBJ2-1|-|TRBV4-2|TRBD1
CASSQAGTGLNEQFF
TGTGCCAGCAGCCAAGCCGGGACAGGCCTCAATGAGCAGTTCTTC
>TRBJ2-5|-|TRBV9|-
CASSPGARIQETQYF
TGTGCCAGCAGCCCCGGGGCAAGGATTCAAGAGACCCAGTACTTC
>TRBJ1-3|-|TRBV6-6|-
CASSASPGNTIYF
TGTGCCAGCAGTGCCAGCCCTGGAAACACCATATATTTT
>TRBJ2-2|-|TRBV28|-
CASSFFGELFF
TGTGCCAGCAGTTTCTTCGGGGAGCTGTTTTTT
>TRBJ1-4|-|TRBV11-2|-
CASSTIVQDGNEKLFF
TGTGCCAGCAGCACTATAGTACAGGACGGTAATGAAAAACTGTTTTTT